Here is one T cell receptor (beta chain) with its context. The data stem from a study of blood T cell repertoires in COVID-19. The CDR3 sequence is 15 residues long. The V gene's germline CDR1 is LNHNV and CDR2 YYDKDF (reference sequence). Trimming took off 1 base at V and 3 bases at J, with 12 bases between the two ends. Sequenced by immunoSEQ multiplex PCR; TCRdb stores in-frame clones only, minus some. The sample consists of about 200,000 clones, roughly 84% of them appearing once. This sequence was found in a man aged 40-49 years with acute or convalescent COVID-19. This chain uses TRBV15 with TRBJ2-5, with TRBD2 as a possible D gene (6 bases). Sequenced: peripheral blood. The CDR3 spells CATSRVGRREETQYF. The CDR3 nucleotides read TGTGCCACCAGCAGAGTAGGACGGAGGGAAGAGACCCAGTACTTC.